This record looks at one T cell receptor beta chain sequence and its context. This sample is part of a study of blood T cell repertoires in COVID-19. Background on the study: In each case, the material was cDNA or gDNA derived from T cells, B-cell-depleted T cells, or PBMCs.

Recruits, aged roughly 18 to 90 years, lived in 25 or so US areas. Researchers sorted participants into cohorts using their self-reported clinical history. In the authors' workflow: Estimation of nucleated cell counts relied on the amplification of reference gene primers. Libraries were prepared by immunoSEQ multiplex PCR; TCRdb keeps only in-frame clonotypes and omits some of them. V and J calls and clone size are copied from that table; D and trimming were computed from the DNA. The table includes more than 200,000 clones, over 75% detected once. The length of the CDR3 is 15 residues. Unmatched junction bases numbered 5, after V lost 5 bases and J lost 2 bases. Germline assignment: CDR1 LNHDA and CDR2 SQIVND (reference sequence).

The chain recombines TRBV19 with TRBJ2-2; TRBD1 matches 7 bases. The sequenced material came from PBMCs or T cells enriched from blood (not recorded which). This TCR came from a man under 40 in a cohort exposed to, infected with or recovered from COVID-19 (not recorded which). The CDR3 region is CASSLRQGNTGELFF. In nucleotides, the CDR3 is TGTGCCAGTAGTTTACGACAGGGTAACACCGGGGAGCTGTTTTTT.